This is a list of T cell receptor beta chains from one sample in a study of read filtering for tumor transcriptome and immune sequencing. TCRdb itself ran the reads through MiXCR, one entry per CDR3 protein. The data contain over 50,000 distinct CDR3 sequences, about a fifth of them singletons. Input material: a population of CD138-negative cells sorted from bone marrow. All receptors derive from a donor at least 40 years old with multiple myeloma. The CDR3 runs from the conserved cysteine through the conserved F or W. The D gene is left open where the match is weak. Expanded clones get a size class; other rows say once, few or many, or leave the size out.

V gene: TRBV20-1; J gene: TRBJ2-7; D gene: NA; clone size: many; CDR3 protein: CSAGEARGPGEQYF; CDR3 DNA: TGCAGTGCTGGGGAGGCCAGGGGCCCTGGAGAGCAGTACTTC
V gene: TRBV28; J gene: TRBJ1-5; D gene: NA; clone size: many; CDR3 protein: CASSIAGVYQPQHF; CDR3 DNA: TGTGCCAGCAGTATCGCAGGGGTTTATCAGCCCCAGCATTTT
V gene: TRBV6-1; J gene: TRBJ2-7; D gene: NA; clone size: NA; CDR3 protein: CASSAPAWVSYEQHF; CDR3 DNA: TGTGCCAGCAGTGCCCCTGCCTGGGTCTCCTACGAGCAGCACTTC
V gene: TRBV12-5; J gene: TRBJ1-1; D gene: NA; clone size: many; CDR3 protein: CASGLVLGATGTEAFF; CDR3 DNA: TGTGCTAGTGGTTTGGTACTGGGGGCGACGGGCACTGAAGCTTTCTTT
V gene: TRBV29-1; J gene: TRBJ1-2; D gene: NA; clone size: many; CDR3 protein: CSVVGKNYGYTF; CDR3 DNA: TGCAGCGTTGTGGGCAAGAACTATGGCTACACCTTC
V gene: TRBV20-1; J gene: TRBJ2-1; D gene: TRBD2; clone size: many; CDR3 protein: CSARDWRTSENEQFF; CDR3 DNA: TGCAGTGCTAGAGATTGGAGAACTAGCGAAAATGAGCAGTTCTTC
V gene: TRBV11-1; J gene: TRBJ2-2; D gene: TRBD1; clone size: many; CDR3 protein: CASSRNRGPGELFF; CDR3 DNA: TGTGCCAGCAGCCGAAACAGGGGCCCCGGGGAGCTGTTTTTT
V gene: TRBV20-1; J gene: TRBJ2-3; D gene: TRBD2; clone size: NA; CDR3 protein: CSALTARRGGVFNLDTQYF; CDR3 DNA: TGCAGTGCTCTGACCGCTCGCCGCGGGGGGGTCTTCAACCTGGATACGCAGTATTTT
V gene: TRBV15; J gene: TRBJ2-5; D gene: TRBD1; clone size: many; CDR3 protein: CATSLGQSTGETQYF; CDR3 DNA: TGTGCCACCAGCCTGGGACAGTCGACTGGAGAGACCCAGTACTTC
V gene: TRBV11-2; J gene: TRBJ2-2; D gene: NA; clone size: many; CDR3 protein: CASSPTRRTGELFF; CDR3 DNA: TGTGCCAGCAGCCCCACCCGGCGGACCGGGGAGCTGTTTTTT
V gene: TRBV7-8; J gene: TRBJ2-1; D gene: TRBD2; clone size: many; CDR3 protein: CASSLVLTSVSSYNEQFF; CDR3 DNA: TGTGCCAGCAGCTTAGTCTTGACTAGCGTTAGCTCCTACAATGAGCAGTTCTTC
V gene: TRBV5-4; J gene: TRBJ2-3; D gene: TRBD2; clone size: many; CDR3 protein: CASSFLGLAADTQYF; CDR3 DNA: TGTGCCAGCAGCTTCCTAGGACTAGCGGCAGATACGCAGTATTTT
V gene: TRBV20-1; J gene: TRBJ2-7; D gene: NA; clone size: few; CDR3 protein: CSAREETRREQYF; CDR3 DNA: TGCAGTGCTAGAGAGGAGACTAGAAGGGAGCAGTACTTC
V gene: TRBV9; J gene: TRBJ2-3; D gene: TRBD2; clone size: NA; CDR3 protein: CASSVLAGGGDTQYF; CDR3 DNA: TGTGCCAGCAGTGTACTAGCGGGAGGAGGAGATACGCAGTATTTT
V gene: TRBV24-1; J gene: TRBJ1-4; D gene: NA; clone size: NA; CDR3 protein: CATSDSGEKLFF; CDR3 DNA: TGTGCCACCAGTGATTCTGGGGAAAAACTGTTTTTT
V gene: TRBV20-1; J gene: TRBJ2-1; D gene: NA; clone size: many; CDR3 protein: CSASGGPPYNEQFF; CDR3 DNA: TGCAGTGCTAGCGGGGGGCCCCCCTACAATGAGCAGTTCTTC
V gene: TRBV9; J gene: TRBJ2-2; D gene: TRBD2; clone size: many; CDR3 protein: CASQVGGSTGELFF; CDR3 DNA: TGTGCCAGCCAGGTGGGGGGGAGCACCGGGGAGCTGTTTTTT
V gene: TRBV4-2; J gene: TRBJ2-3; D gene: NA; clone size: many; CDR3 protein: CASSPASANTDTQYF; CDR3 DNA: TGTGCCAGCAGCCCGGCTAGCGCTAACACAGATACGCAGTATTTT
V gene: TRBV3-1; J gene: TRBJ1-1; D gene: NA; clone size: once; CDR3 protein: CASSPPGGRNAEAFF; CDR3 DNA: TGTGCCAGCAGCCCGCCCGGGGGGAGGAACGCTGAAGCCTTCTTT
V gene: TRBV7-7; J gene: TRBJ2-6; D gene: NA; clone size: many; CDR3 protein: CASSLNTGANVLTF; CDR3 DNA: TGTGCTAGCAGCTTAAATACTGGGGCCAACGTCCTGACTTTC
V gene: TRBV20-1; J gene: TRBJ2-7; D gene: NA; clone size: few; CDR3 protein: CSASPPVGSEQYF; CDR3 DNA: TGCAGTGCTAGCCCCCCGGTGGGGAGCGAGCAGTACTTC
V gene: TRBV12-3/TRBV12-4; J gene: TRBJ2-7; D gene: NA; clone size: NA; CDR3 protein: CASSLQVYEQYF; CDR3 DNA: TGTGCCAGCAGTTTACAGGTTTACGAGCAGTACTTC
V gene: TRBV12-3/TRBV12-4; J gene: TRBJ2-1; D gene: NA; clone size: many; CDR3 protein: CASSLERGPEQFF; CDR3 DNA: TGTGCCAGCAGTTTAGAGAGGGGACCTGAGCAGTTCTTC
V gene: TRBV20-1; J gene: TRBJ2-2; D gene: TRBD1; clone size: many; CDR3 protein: CSATGQINTGELFF; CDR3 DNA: TGCAGTGCCACGGGACAGATCAACACCGGGGAGCTGTTTTTT
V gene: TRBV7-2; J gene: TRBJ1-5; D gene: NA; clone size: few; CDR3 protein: CASSWESNQPQHF; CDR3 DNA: TGTGCCAGCAGCTGGGAAAGCAATCAGCCCCAGCATTTT
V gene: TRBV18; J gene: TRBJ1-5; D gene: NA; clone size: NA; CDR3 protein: CASTRTGFNSNQPQHF; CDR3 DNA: TGTGCCAGCACTCGGACGGGATTTAATAGCAATCAGCCCCAGCATTTT
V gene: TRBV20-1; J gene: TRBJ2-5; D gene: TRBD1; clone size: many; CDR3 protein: CSASIQGVTKTQYF; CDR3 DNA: TGCAGTGCTAGTATCCAGGGGGTGACAAAGACCCAGTACTTC
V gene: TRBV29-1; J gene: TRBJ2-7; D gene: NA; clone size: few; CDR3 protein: CSVEDPGPGSYEQYF; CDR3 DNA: TGCAGCGTTGAAGATCCAGGTCCAGGCTCCTACGAGCAGTACTTC
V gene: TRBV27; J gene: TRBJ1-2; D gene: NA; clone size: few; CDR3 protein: CASSLTPHLGLTYGYTF; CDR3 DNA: TGTGCCAGCAGTTTAACCCCCCATCTGGGACTCACCTATGGCTACACCTTC
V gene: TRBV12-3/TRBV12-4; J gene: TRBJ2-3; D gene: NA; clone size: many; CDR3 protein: CASSLGLDTQYF; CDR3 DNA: TGTGCCAGCAGTTTAGGGCTAGATACGCAGTATTTT
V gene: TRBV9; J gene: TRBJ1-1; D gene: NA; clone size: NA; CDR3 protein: CASSPRTAGNTEAFF; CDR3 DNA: TGTGCCAGCAGCCCCCGGACAGCGGGGAACACTGAAGCTTTCTTT
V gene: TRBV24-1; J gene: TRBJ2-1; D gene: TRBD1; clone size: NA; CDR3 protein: CTTSDLTGGASEQFF; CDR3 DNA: TGCACCACCAGTGACCTGACAGGGGGGGCATCGGAGCAGTTCTTC
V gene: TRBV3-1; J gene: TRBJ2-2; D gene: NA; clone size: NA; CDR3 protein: CASSGGIGELFF; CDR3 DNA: TGTGCCAGCAGTGGAGGGATCGGGGAGCTGTTTTTT
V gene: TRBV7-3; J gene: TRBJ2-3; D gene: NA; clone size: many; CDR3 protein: CASSRGLSTDTQYF; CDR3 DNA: TGTGCCAGCAGCAGGGGACTCTCCACAGATACGCAGTATTTT
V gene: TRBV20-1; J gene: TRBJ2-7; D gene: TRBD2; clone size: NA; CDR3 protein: CSARDPASGAYEQYF; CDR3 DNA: TGCAGTGCTAGAGATCCGGCTAGCGGAGCCTACGAGCAGTACTTC
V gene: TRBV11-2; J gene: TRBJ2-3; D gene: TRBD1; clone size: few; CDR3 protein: CASSLADRVSDTQYF; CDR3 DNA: TGTGCCAGCAGCTTAGCGGACAGGGTCTCAGATACGCAGTATTTT
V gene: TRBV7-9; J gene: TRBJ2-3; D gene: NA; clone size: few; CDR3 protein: CASSRGDTQYF; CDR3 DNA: TGTGCCAGCAGCAGGGGTGATACGCAGTATTTT
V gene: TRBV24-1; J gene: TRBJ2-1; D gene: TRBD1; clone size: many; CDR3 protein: CATQEGTGGQFF; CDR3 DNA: TGTGCCACCCAGGAAGGGACAGGAGGTCAGTTCTTC
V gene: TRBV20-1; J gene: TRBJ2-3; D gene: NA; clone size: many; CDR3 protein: CSPNRDTDTQYF; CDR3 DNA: TGCAGTCCTAACAGAGACACAGATACGCAGTATTTT
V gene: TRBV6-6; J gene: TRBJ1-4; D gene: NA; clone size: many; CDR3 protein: CASSPGGLAEKLFF; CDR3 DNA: TGTGCCAGCAGTCCAGGCGGTTTAGCTGAAAAACTGTTTTTT
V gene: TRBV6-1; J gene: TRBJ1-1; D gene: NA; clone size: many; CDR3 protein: CASSEWREVRTEAFF; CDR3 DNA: TGTGCCAGCAGTGAATGGAGGGAAGTGAGAACTGAAGCTTTCTTT
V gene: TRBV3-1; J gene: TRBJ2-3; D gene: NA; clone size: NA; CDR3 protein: CASSQVGVSADTQYF; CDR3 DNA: TGTGCCAGCAGCCAAGTTGGAGTTAGCGCGGATACGCAGTATTTT